Included here is one TCR beta chain sequence, with context. In the study's own analysis: Estimated nucleated cell counts came from reference gene primer amplification. TCRdb keeps only in-frame clones here, not all; method: immunoSEQ multiplex PCR. V and J calls plus clone size are reproduced from that table; the DNA served to infer D and trimming. The sample consists of about 160,000 clones, roughly 91% of them appearing once. This record belongs to a study of blood T cell repertoires in COVID-19. Study information: The United States, Italy and Spain were the sources of the acute and convalescent COVID-19 samples. T cells, B-cell-depleted T cells, or PBMCs supplied cDNA or gDNA.

The CDR3 contains 13 residues. Trimming left V 4 bases short and J 5 bases short, with 11 bases between. CDR1 is SGHRS and CDR2 is YFSETQ in the germline V gene. The receptor's source is a woman aged 45-65 years with acute or convalescent COVID-19. The gene calls are TRBV5-1 and TRBJ2-3; possibly TRBD2 for D (6 bases). What was sequenced was peripheral blood. The CDR3 DNA reads TGCGCCAGCAGCAGGGACTTTAGAGATACGCAGTATTTT. Translation gives CASSRDFRDTQYF.